These 27 T cell receptor beta chains share one sample of origin, sequenced in a study of vaccination effects on CD4 cells after COVID-19. The assay was immunoSEQ multiplex PCR, and TCRdb's table has in-frame clones only and misses some. In the table there are roughly 42,000 clones, 55% to 75% of which are singletons. No antigen has been identified for these receptors. Antigen-specific CD4+ T cell clonotypes were called by their expansion after viral peptide-pool culture in ViraFEST. Researchers isolated CD4+ T cells once about eleven days of culture had elapsed. All vaccine recipients tested negative for nucleocapsid antibodies and had never contracted SARS-CoV-2 infection. The specimen comprised CD4+ T cells from PBMCs cultured with HCoV-OC43 spike peptides, sampled before COVID-19 vaccination. Subset: HCoV-OC43 spike overlapping peptide pool stimulation. All receptors come from a human donor who received a COVID-19 vaccine.

This chain joins TRBV20-1 and TRBJ2-6; 10 bases align to TRBD2. V was pared by 3 bases and J by 2 bases, with 10 bases of the junction left unmatched. From germline, CDR1 is DFQATT and CDR2 SNEGSKA (reference sequence). This CDR3 is built from 18 residues. CDR3 residues: CSASRVGLAGAGANVLTF. CDR3 nucleotides: TGCAGTGCTAGTAGGGTAGGGCTAGCGGGAGCTGGGGCCAACGTCCTGACTTTC.

The chain employs TRBV7-9 and TRBJ1-6; maybe TRBD1 (6 bases). Germline CDR1 is SEHNR and CDR2 is FQNEAQ (reference sequence). Trimming took off 4 bases at V and 7 bases at J, with 17 bases between the two ends. The CDR3 length is 16 residues. CDR3 sequence: CASSSQGTNDNSPLHF. In DNA form, the CDR3 reads TGTGCCAGCAGCTCCCAGGGGACAAACGACAATTCACCCCTCCACTTT.

This chain connects TRBV21-1 to TRBJ1-4. TRBV21-1 is a known pseudogene. CDR3 length: 14 residues. DNA for the CDR3: TGTGCCAGCAGCAGCCGTGGTCCTAGGGAAAAACTGTTTTTT. Translating it yields CASSSRGPREKLFF.

The chain recombines TRBV7-2 with TRBJ2-3, with D possibly called TRBD1 or TRBD2 (6 bases each). CDR1 is SGHTA and CDR2 is FQGNSA in the germline V gene. This CDR3 comprises 14 residues. V lost 7 bases to trimming and J lost 2 bases, with 13 bases between them. This CDR3 reads CASTRWGATDTQYF. CDR3 DNA sequence: TGTGCCAGCACCCGTTGGGGGGCCACAGATACGCAGTATTTT. The whole variable domain, remainder taken from reference TRBV7-2 and TRBJ2-3, is GAGVSQSPSNKVTEKGKDVELRCDPISGHTALYWYRQSLGQGLEFLIYFQGNSAPDKSGLPSDRFSAERTGGSVSTLTIQRTQQEDSAVYLCASTRWGATDTQYFGPGTRLTVL.

This chain connects TRBV3-1 (or the pseudogene TRBV3-2) to TRBJ2-2; D is unclear. The CDR3 length is 12 residues. V lost 2 bases and J 6 bases, leaving 4 bases between the germline ends. Germline assignment: CDR1 LGHDT and CDR2 YNNKEL (reference sequence). The CDR3 here is CASSQSPGELFF. CDR3 DNA sequence: TGTGCCAGCAGCCAATCCCCCGGGGAGCTGTTTTTT.

This chain links TRBV7-2 with TRBJ2-7; D remains unclear. The germline V and J ends were trimmed by 5 bases and 6 bases, with 20 bases remaining between them. Germline V gene lookup returns CDR1 SGHTA and CDR2 FQGNSA. The CDR3 runs 15 residues. In nucleotides, the CDR3 is TGTGCCAGCAGCAACCGGGCCTCGACGGGTGGCGAGCAGTACTTC. Protein sequence: CASSNRASTGGEQYF.

This rearrangement joins TRBV5-1 to TRBJ2-1; 8 nucleotides line up with TRBD2. This CDR3 has 14 residues. CDR1 is SGHRS and CDR2 is YFSETQ in the germline V gene. The trim removed 0 bases at V and 4 bases at J, leaving 0 bases unmatched. The CDR3 is CASSLGLAYNEQFF. The CDR3 DNA sequence: TGCGCCAGCAGCTTGGGACTAGCGTACAATGAGCAGTTCTTC.

This clone has only one observation. The chain is built from TRBV15 and TRBJ2-3, with D uncertain. Trimming shortened V by 1 base and J by 0 bases, and 11 bases separated the two germline ends. The CDR3 has 16 residues. Germline CDR1 and CDR2: LNHNV and YYDKDF (reference sequence). In DNA form, the CDR3 reads TGTGCCACCAGCAGAGGCCCTGCCGGGAGCACAGATACGCAGTATTTT. Translating gives CATSRGPAGSTDTQYF.

This clone was observed a few times. The genes are TRBV27 and TRBJ2-7; 7 nucleotides agree with TRBD2. Unmatched junction bases numbered 11, after V lost 3 bases and J lost 6 bases. The CDR3 is 15 amino acids. CDR1 is MNHEY, CDR2 SMNVEV, per germline (reference sequence). The CDR3 region has the DNA TGTGCCAGCAGTTTTCTCGGAGGACTAGGTGGCGAGCAGTACTTC. Protein product: CASSFLGGLGGEQYF.

The gene calls are TRBV6-1 and TRBJ1-2; D ambiguous. This CDR3 is 14 amino acids long. CDR1 MNHNS and CDR2 SASEGT come from the germline V gene. V was clipped by 1 base and J by 4 bases, with 10 bases between them. CDR3: CASSEGRGPYGYTF. The CDR3 DNA is TGTGCCAGCAGTGAAGGTAGAGGGCCCTATGGCTACACCTTC.

The chain combines TRBV6-5 with TRBJ1-4; 7 bases agree with TRBD1. The CDR3 has 15 amino acids. Trimming cost V 7 bases and J 7 bases; bases outside gene matches: 12. Germline V lookup: CDR1 MNHEY, CDR2 SVGAGI. The CDR3 reads CASTPGGGRSEKLFF. The CDR3 DNA reads as TGTGCCAGCACCCCCGGAGGGGGCAGAAGTGAAAAACTGTTTTTT.

The J gene is TRBJ2-5, the V gene TRBV5-1; D gene ambiguous. V gave up 4 bases and J gave up 2 bases, with 15 bases separating them. The CDR3 extends over 15 amino acids. Germline values: CDR1 SGHRS, CDR2 YFSETQ. CDR3 nucleotides: TGCGCCAGCAGCCCAAGTGGGGATCCACAAGAGACCCAGTACTTC. Residues: CASSPSGDPQETQYF.

This chain links TRBV28 with TRBJ2-7, with 14 bases fitting TRBD2. After removal of 6 bases from V and 4 bases from J, the junction contained 8 bases not matched to a gene. The germline V gene has CDR1 MDHEN and CDR2 SYDVKM. This CDR3 region has 16 residues. CDR3 amino acids: CASSRPRTSGRYEQYF. The CDR3 coding sequence is TGTGCCAGCAGCCGCCCCCGGACTAGCGGGAGGTACGAGCAGTACTTC.

This rearrangement joins TRBV5-3 to TRBJ1-1, with D unresolved. TRBV5-3 is designated an ORF whose function remains uncertain. V lost 0 bases, J lost 1 base, and 13 bases lay in between. This CDR3 contains 16 residues. The CDR3 coding sequence is TGTGCCAGAAGCTTGGTCGGCCGGGTAACGAACACTGAAGCTTTCTTT. Protein: CARSLVGRVTNTEAFF.

This clone was seen only once. V usage is TRBV5-6 and J usage is TRBJ2-2, with no clear D. The CDR3 extends over 16 amino acids. In germline, CDR1 is SGHDT, CDR2 YYEEEE. The germline V and J ends were trimmed by 4 bases and 4 bases, with 17 bases remaining between them. CDR3 region: CASSLGPVWGTGELFF. In DNA, the CDR3 is TGTGCCAGCAGCCTCGGACCTGTCTGGGGCACCGGGGAGCTGTTTTTT.

The chain recombines TRBV12-3 or TRBV12-4 with TRBJ1-1, with D unresolved. CDR3 length equals 13 residues. Trimming took 4 bases from V and 12 from J, leaving 18 bases between them. CDR3 region: CASSSHGGRTPFF. The CDR3 DNA sequence: TGTGCCAGCAGTTCCCATGGTGGCCGGACTCCTTTCTTT.

This clone was picked up a small number of times. This chain connects TRBV4-3 to TRBJ1-3; 8 bases are a match to TRBD1. V lost 4 bases and J lost 3; bases outside the gene matches: 5. The germline V gene encodes CDR1 LGHNA and CDR2 YSLEER. This CDR3 spans 15 amino acids. Written as DNA, the CDR3 is TGCGCCAGCAGCCCGAGAACAGGGGGTGGAAACACCATATATTTT. This gives the protein CASSPRTGGGNTIYF.

The rearrangement links TRBV6-2 or TRBV6-3 to TRBJ1-6; a weak D match, TRBD1 (5 bases). Germline assignment: CDR1 MNHEY and CDR2 SVGEGT. This CDR3 has 13 residues. Trimming took off 2 bases at V and 11 bases at J, with 10 bases between the two ends. The CDR3 reads CASSYRGSPPLHF. The CDR3 region has the DNA TGTGCCAGCAGTTACAGGGGCAGCCCACCCCTCCACTTT.

The rearrangement joins TRBV2 to TRBJ1-5; 10 nucleotides agree with TRBD1. The CDR3 runs to 16 residues. The V and J ends lost 4 bases and 2 bases, in that order; junction bases with no gene match: 5. Looked up from germline, CDR1 is SNHLY and CDR2 is FYNNEI. For the CDR3, the DNA is TGTGCCAGCAGTGGGGGCGGACAGGGGGGCAATCAGCCCCAGCATTTT. Protein: CASSGGGQGGNQPQHF.

The chain joins TRBV12-3 or TRBV12-4 to TRBJ2-7; no firm D call. The length of the CDR3 is 12 residues. V was cut by 7 bases and J by 9 bases, with 16 bases left in between. This chain's CDR3 is CASTSSLPGQYF. As DNA, the CDR3 is TGTGCCAGCACCTCGAGTCTCCCTGGGCAGTACTTC.

V gene TRBV12-5 combines with J gene TRBJ1-5; 12 bases match TRBD1. Trimming removed 1 base from V and 1 base from J; junction bases left unmatched: 5. This CDR3 comprises 18 residues. Germline lookup yields CDR1 LGHNT and CDR2 FRNRAP. CDR3 sequence reads: CASGLDGTGGASNQPQHF. The CDR3 DNA reads as TGTGCTAGTGGTTTGGACGGGACAGGGGGCGCGAGCAATCAGCCCCAGCATTTT.

The V gene is TRBV11-2, the J gene TRBJ2-1; D is uncertain. The germline V gene encodes CDR1 SGHAT and CDR2 FQNNGV. V was cut by 6 bases and J by 9 bases, with 12 bases left in between. This CDR3 spans 12 amino acids. CDR3 protein: CASSHSAGEQFF. The CDR3 DNA is TGTGCCAGCAGTCATTCCGCAGGTGAGCAGTTCTTC.

This chain joins TRBV30 and TRBJ1-5, with D perhaps matching TRBD1 (5 bases). CDR1 is GTSNPN and CDR2 is SVGIG in the germline V gene (reference sequence). CDR3 length: 16 amino acids. Trimming shortened V by 0 bases and J by 0 bases, and 12 bases separated the two germline ends. The chain's CDR3 is CAWSVGQGYSNQPQHF. The CDR3 region has the DNA TGTGCCTGGAGTGTTGGGCAGGGTTATAGCAATCAGCCCCAGCATTTT.

By frequency in the sample, this clone is medium-sized. The chain joins TRBV18 to TRBJ2-2; TRBD2 might be the D (5 bases). V was shortened by 6 bases and J by 7 bases, with 9 bases between the two germline ends. Germline values: CDR1 KGHSH, CDR2 LQKENI. The CDR3 runs to 12 residues. The CDR3 nucleotides are TGTGCCAGCTCTGGACTTGGCGGGGAGCTGTTTTTT. Translation: CASSGLGGELFF.

The chain has TRBV10-3 and TRBJ1-6, with 8 bases that match TRBD1. V was clipped by 10 bases and J by 7 bases; unmatched bases: 12. This CDR3 region has 15 residues. Per germline, CDR1 ENHRY and CDR2 SYGVKD. CDR3 sequence (DNA): TGTGCCACGGCAGGGGGCAGTCGAGGAAATTCACCCCTCCACTTT. Its translation: CATAGGSRGNSPLHF.

The rearrangement links TRBV6-1 to TRBJ2-7; D remains ambiguous. V dropped 3 bases and J dropped 2 bases, with 5 bases sitting between them. The CDR3 totals 12 residues. CDR1 is MNHNS and CDR2 is SASEGT in the germline V gene. The CDR3 region is CASSEPAYEQYF. The CDR3, as DNA: TGTGCCAGCAGTGAGCCCGCCTACGAGCAGTACTTC.

The rearrangement uses TRBV3-1 (or the pseudogene TRBV3-2) and TRBJ2-1; D is unresolved. The germline gives CDR1 LGHDT, CDR2 YNNKEL (reference sequence). Trimming pared 0 bases from V and 6 bases from J, leaving 15 bases between. This CDR3 region has 16 residues. The CDR3 protein is CASSQEIARSRNEQFF. The CDR3 DNA reads TGTGCCAGCAGCCAAGAGATTGCCAGGTCACGCAATGAGCAGTTCTTC.